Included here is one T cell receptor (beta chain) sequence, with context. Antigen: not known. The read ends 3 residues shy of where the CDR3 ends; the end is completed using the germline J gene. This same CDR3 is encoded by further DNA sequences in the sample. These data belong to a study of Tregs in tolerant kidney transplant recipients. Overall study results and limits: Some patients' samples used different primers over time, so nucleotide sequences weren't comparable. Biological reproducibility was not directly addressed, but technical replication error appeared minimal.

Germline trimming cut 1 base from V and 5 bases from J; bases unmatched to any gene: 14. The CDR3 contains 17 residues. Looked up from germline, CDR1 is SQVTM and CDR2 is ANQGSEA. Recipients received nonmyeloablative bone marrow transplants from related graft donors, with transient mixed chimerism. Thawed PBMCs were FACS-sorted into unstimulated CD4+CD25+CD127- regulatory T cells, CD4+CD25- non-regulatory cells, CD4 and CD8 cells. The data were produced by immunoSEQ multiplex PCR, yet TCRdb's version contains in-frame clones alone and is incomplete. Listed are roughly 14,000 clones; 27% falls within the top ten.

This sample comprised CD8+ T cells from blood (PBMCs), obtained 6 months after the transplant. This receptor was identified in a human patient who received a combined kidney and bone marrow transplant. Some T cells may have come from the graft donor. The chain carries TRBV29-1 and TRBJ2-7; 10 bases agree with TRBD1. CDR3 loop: CSVEGSGQGPQADEQYF. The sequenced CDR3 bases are TGCAGCGTTGAAGGATCGGGACAGGGGCCTCAGGCAGACGAG.